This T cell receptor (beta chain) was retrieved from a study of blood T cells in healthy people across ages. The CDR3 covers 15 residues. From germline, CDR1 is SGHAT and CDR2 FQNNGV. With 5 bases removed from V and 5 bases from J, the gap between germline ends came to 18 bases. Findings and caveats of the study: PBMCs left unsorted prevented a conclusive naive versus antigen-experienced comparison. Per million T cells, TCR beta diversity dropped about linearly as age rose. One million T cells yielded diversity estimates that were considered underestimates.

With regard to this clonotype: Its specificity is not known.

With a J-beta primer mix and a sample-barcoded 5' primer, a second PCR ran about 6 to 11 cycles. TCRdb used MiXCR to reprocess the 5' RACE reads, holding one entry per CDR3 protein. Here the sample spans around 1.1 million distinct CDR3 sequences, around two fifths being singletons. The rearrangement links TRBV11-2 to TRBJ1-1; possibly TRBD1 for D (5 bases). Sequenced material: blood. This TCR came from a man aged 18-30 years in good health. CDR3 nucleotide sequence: TGTGCCAGCAGCCTAATTGGGGGGGTTAGTACTGAAGCTTTCTTT. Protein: CASSLIGGVSTEAFF.